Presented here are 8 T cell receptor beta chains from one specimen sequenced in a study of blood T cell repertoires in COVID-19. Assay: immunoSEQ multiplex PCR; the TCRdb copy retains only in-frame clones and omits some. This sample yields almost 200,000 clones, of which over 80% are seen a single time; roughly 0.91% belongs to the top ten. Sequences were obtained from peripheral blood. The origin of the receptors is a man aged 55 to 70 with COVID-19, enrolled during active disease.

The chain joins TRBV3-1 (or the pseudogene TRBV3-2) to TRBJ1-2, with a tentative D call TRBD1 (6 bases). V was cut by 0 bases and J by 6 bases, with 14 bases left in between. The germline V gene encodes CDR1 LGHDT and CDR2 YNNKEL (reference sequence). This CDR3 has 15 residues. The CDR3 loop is CASSQDVKGENGYTF. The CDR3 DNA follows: TGTGCCAGCAGCCAAGATGTAAAGGGGGAGAATGGCTACACCTTC.

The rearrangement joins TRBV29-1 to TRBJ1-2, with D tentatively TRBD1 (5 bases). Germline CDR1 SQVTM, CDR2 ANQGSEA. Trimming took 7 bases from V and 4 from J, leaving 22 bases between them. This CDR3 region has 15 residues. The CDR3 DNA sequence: TGCAGCGCACGCGGGGGGGATGAGACTCCCTATGGCTACACCTTC. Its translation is CSARGGDETPYGYTF.

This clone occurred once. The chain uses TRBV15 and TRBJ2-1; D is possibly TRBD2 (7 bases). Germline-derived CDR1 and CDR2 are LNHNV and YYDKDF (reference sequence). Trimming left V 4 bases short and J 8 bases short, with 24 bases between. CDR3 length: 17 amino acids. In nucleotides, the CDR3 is TGTGCCACCAGCAAAGGCCTCGCGGGGGCAGGATTCGATGAGCAGTTCTTC. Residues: CATSKGLAGAGFDEQFF. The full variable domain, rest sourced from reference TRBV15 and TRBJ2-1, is DAMVIQNPRYQVTQFGKPVTLSCSQTLNHNVMYWYQQKSSQAPKLLFHYYDKDFNNEADTPDNFQSRRPNTSFCFLDIRSPGLGDTAMYLCATSKGLAGAGFDEQFFGPGTRLTVL.

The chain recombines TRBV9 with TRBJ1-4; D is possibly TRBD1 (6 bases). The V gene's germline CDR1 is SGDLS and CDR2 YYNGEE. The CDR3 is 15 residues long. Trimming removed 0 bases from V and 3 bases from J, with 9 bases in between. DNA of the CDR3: TGTGCCAGCAGCGTAGACGGACAGCCTAATGAAAAACTGTTTTTT. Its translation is CASSVDGQPNEKLFF.

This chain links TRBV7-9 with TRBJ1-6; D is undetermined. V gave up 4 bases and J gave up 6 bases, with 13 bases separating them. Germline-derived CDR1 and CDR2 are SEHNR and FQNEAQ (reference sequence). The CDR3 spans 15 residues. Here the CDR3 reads CASSSQEVGNSPLHF. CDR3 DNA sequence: TGTGCCAGCAGCTCCCAGGAGGTGGGTAATTCACCCCTCCACTTT. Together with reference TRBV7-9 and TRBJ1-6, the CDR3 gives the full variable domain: DTGVSQNPRHKITKRGQNVTFRCDPISEHNRLYWYRQTLGQGPEFLTYFQNEAQLEKSRLLSDRFSAERPKGSFSTLEIQRTEQGDSAMYLCASSSQEVGNSPLHFGNGTRLTVT.

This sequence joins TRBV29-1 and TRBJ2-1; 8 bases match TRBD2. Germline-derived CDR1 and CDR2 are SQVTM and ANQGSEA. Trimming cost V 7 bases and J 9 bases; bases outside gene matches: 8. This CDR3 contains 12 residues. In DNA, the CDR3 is TGCAGCGGTCCCGGGGGGGGTAGTGAGCAGTTCTTC. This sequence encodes CSGPGGGSEQFF.

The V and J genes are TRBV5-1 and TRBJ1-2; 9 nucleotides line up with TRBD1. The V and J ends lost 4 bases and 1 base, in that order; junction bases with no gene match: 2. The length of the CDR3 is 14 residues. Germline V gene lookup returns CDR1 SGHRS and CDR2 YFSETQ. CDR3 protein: CASSRTGDNYGYTF. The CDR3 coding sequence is TGCGCCAGCAGCCGGACAGGGGATAACTATGGCTACACCTTC.

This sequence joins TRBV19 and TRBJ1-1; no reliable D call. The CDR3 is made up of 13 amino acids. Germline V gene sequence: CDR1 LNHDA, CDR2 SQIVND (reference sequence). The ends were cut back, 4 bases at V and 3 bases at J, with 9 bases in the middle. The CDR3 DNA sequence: TGTGCCAGTAGTACAGGCCGTGACACTGAAGCTTTCTTT. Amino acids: CASSTGRDTEAFF.